Sequencing of this T cell receptor beta chain was carried out in a study of cytomegalovirus exposure and HLA in healthy donors. Germline V gene data show CDR1 as MNHEY and CDR2 as SVGAGI. This CDR3 is 15 amino acids long. V was trimmed by 10 bases and J by 0 bases, leaving 17 bases between them. PCR used 60 Vbeta primers and 13 Jbeta primers. Original data processing: In a later analysis, the count reached approximately 80 million unique TCR beta chains, with roughly 12 million shared. The assay was immunoSEQ multiplex PCR, and TCRdb's table has in-frame clones only and misses some. V and J calls and clone size follow that table, whereas D and trimming were derived from the DNA. Listed are some 96,000 clones; roughly 3% falls within the top ten. Remarks on this clone: Its antigen is not identified.

The study's findings and limits: Per a prior analysis, the majority of TCR beta V segments were productive roughly 90% or roughly 30% of the time.

Source material: PBMCs. The chain carries TRBV6-5 and TRBJ2-3, with D perhaps TRBD2 (5 bases). The source is a woman in her 30s in good health and CMV-seronegative. CDR3 in amino acids: CATYGDFASTDTQYF. CDR3 nucleotides: TGTGCCACTTACGGGGATTTCGCTAGCACAGATACGCAGTATTTT.